These T cell receptor beta chains were read from a single sample in a study of T cell changes during pregnancy in multiple sclerosis. TCRdb keeps only in-frame clones here, not all; method: immunoSEQ multiplex PCR. Altogether roughly 38,000 clones are present, about 92% being singletons, with the ten largest covering around 0.58%. This sample comprised CD4+ T cells from peripheral blood mononuclear cells, obtained in the third trimester of pregnancy. All receptors come from a female donor with multiple sclerosis, enrolled in a pregnancy study. Both conserved end residues are part of each CDR3. The D gene is left open where the match is weak. Rows give clone size only sometimes, using once, few, many, or a class for an expanded clone.

TRBD2 . TRBJ2-5 TRBV9 CASSPRLAGVGETQYF TGTGCCAGCAGCCCCAGACTAGCGGGAGTGGGGGAGACCCAGTACTTC
. . TRBJ2-3 TRBV2 CASRTTAGERDTQYF TGTGCCAGCAGAACAACGGCAGGGGAGAGGGATACGCAGTATTTT
. . TRBJ1-1 TRBV6-5 CASRRDGGYTEAFF TGTGCCAGCAGAAGAGATGGGGGGTACACTGAAGCTTTCTTT
. . TRBJ1-3 TRBV6-6 CASAGPGSGNTIYF TGTGCCAGCGCCGGCCCGGGCTCTGGAAACACCATATATTTT
TRBD2 . TRBJ2-3 TRBV9 CASSKGTSGRALIIADTQYF TGTGCCAGTTCGAAGGGGACTAGCGGGAGGGCCTTAATAATCGCAGATACGCAGTATTTT
TRBD1 . TRBJ1-2 TRBV7-2 CASSPGTAHNYGYTF TGTGCCAGCAGCCCCGGGACAGCCCATAACTATGGCTACACCTTC
TRBD1 . TRBJ1-5 TRBV19 CASKDRANSNQPQHF TGTGCCAGTAAGGACAGGGCAAATAGCAATCAGCCCCAGCATTTT
TRBD1 . TRBJ1-4 TRBV2 CASTNRGSNEKLFF TGTGCCAGCACCAACAGGGGGTCGAATGAAAAACTGTTTTTT
TRBD1 . TRBJ1-4 TRBV6-6 CASSSGQGGEKLFF TGTGCCAGCAGCTCGGGACAGGGGGGGGAAAAACTGTTTTTT
. once TRBJ2-3 TRBV7-8 CAYGDSRTDTQYF TGTGCCTACGGCGACAGCCGCACAGATACGCAGTATTTT
. . TRBJ1-6 TRBV19 CASSIDPVSSYNSPLHF TGTGCCAGTAGTATAGATCCCGTGAGCTCCTATAATTCACCCCTCCACTTT
. . TRBJ1-5 TRBV10-3 CAIAARNQPQHF TGTGCCATCGCGGCGCGGAACCAGCCCCAGCATTTT
. . TRBJ1-2 TRBV7-9 CASSLGAGPGYTF TGTGCCAGCAGCTTAGGAGCAGGGCCTGGCTACACCTTC
. . TRBJ1-2 TRBV19 CASRILSTGSSGGYTF TGTGCCAGTAGGATTTTATCGACGGGCTCCTCGGGGGGCTACACCTTC
TRBD1 . TRBJ2-7 TRBV19 CASSVGQGALEQYF TGTGCCAGTAGTGTGGGACAGGGGGCCCTCGAGCAGTACTTC
TRBD2 . TRBJ2-3 TRBV6-5 CASSYSGGGAQDTQYF TGTGCCAGCAGTTACTCGGGCGGGGGGGCCCAAGATACGCAGTATTTT
TRBD1 . TRBJ1-1 TRBV19 CASSGGQGAFYTEAFF TGTGCCAGTAGTGGGGGACAGGGGGCGTTTTACACTGAAGCTTTCTTT
TRBD2 few TRBJ2-1 TRBV9 CASSATSGSTYNEQFF TGTGCCAGCAGCGCGACTAGCGGGAGCACCTACAATGAGCAGTTCTTC
TRBD2 . TRBJ2-3 TRBV7-3 CASSLGLAGGDTQYF TGTGCCAGCAGCTTAGGATTAGCGGGAGGAGATACGCAGTATTTT
. once TRBJ1-1 TRBV9 CASSVGARTEAFF TGTGCCAGCAGCGTGGGGGCGAGGACTGAAGCTTTCTTT
TRBD1 . TRBJ1-2 TRBV7-9 CASSLTGGKANYGYTF TGTGCCAGCAGCCTAACAGGGGGCAAGGCCAACTATGGCTACACCTTC
. . TRBJ2-2 TRBV7-8 CASSLVISGSTGELFF TGTGCCAGCAGCTTAGTTATCTCGGGATCCACCGGGGAGCTGTTTTTT
. . TRBJ1-2 TRBV11-1 CASSPGQIQWGYGYTF TGTGCCAGCAGCCCCGGACAGATACAGTGGGGCTATGGCTACACCTTC
. . TRBJ1-1 TRBV10-3 CAITTGRNTEAFF TGTGCCATCACCACAGGCCGGAACACTGAAGCTTTCTTT
. . TRBJ1-1 TRBV27 CASSSVSGGNTEAFF TGTGCCAGCAGTTCCGTGTCGGGGGGCAACACTGAAGCTTTCTTT
. . TRBJ1-1 TRBV6-1 CASTVHNTEAFF TGTGCCAGCACCGTACATAACACTGAAGCTTTCTTT
TRBD1 . TRBJ1-1 TRBV25-1 CASSSDRGTEAFF TGTGCCAGCAGTTCCGACAGGGGCACTGAAGCTTTCTTT
TRBD1 . TRBJ2-5 TRBV4-3 CASSRGQGAGQETQYF TGCGCCAGCAGCCGTGGACAGGGGGCAGGACAAGAGACCCAGTACTTC
. . TRBJ2-5 TRBV29-1 CSAYREETQYF TGCAGCGCTTACAGGGAGGAGACCCAGTACTTC
. . TRBJ2-1 TRBV4-1 CASSQSGTFYNEQFF TGCGCCAGCAGCCAATCTGGGACATTCTACAATGAGCAGTTCTTC
TRBD1 . TRBJ1-1 TRBV6-6 CASYSQGADVNTEAFF TGTGCCAGTTACAGCCAGGGGGCCGACGTTAACACTGAAGCTTTCTTT
. . TRBJ1-4 TRBV2 CASSVPGRVGTNEKLFF TGTGCCAGCAGTGTTCCGGGCAGGGTGGGAACTAATGAAAAACTGTTTTTT
. once TRBJ2-1 TRBV12-5 CASGMGANNEQFF TGTGCTAGTGGCATGGGGGCTAACAATGAGCAGTTCTTC
. . TRBJ2-2 TRBV4-1 CASSQTGYRGTGELFF TGCGCCAGCAGCCAAACAGGGTATCGGGGCACCGGGGAGCTGTTTTTT
. . TRBJ1-1 TRBV7-3 CASSFKGGGNTEAFF TGTGCCAGCAGCTTTAAAGGGGGGGGGAACACTGAAGCTTTCTTT
. . TRBJ2-7 TRBV29-1 CTQSPGREQYF TGCACCCAATCCCCAGGGCGCGAGCAGTACTTC
TRBD1 . TRBJ1-1 TRBV5-1 CASSLLGGVGTEAFF TGCGCCAGCAGCTTGCTAGGGGGCGTAGGCACTGAAGCTTTCTTT
. . TRBJ2-5 TRBV25-1 CASSEWAGIEETQYF TGTGCCAGCAGTGAATGGGCAGGCATTGAAGAGACCCAGTACTTC
. . TRBJ1-1 TRBV19 CASRRDTEAFF TGTGCCAGTAGGAGGGACACTGAAGCTTTCTTT
TRBD1 . TRBJ2-2 TRBV9 CASSVFGQGARTGELFF TGTGCCAGCAGCGTATTCGGACAGGGGGCTCGGACCGGGGAGCTGTTTTTT
TRBD1 . TRBJ1-2 TRBV11-1 CASSPQSQGGVDGYTF TGTGCCAGCAGCCCCCAGTCGCAAGGGGGCGTCGATGGCTACACCTTC
TRBD2 . TRBJ2-1 TRBV7-3 CASSVNPGTSGYNEQFF TGTGCCAGCAGCGTCAATCCCGGGACTAGCGGCTACAATGAGCAGTTCTTC
. . TRBJ2-7 TRBV15 CATSRSIGDYEQYF TGTGCCACCAGCAGAAGTATAGGGGACTACGAGCAGTACTTC
. . TRBJ1-1 TRBV4-2 CASSPRLLRNTEAFF TGTGCCAGCAGCCCCAGACTTCTAAGGAACACTGAAGCTTTCTTT
TRBD1 . TRBJ2-2 TRBV2 CASRRRTGGPGELFF TGTGCCAGCAGGAGGAGGACAGGGGGTCCCGGGGAGCTGTTTTTT
. . TRBJ1-5 TRBV10-3 CAISALGGNQPQHF TGTGCCATCAGTGCTCTGGGAGGCAATCAGCCCCAGCATTTT
TRBD1 . TRBJ2-7 TRBV7-3 CASSKQGGPSYEQYF TGTGCCAGCAGCAAACAGGGGGGACCCTCCTACGAGCAGTACTTC
. . TRBJ1-5 TRBV18 CASSPGRWGNQPQHF TGTGCCAGCTCACCAGGGAGGTGGGGCAATCAGCCCCAGCATTTT
TRBD2 . TRBJ2-5 TRBV11-2 CASSNGLGQETQYF TGTGCCAGCAGCAACGGACTAGGTCAAGAGACCCAGTACTTC
TRBD1 once TRBJ1-5 TRBV28 CASTGTGFQPQHF TGTGCCAGCACCGGGACAGGGTTTCAGCCCCAGCATTTT